This TCR beta chain stems from a study of OX40 agonist ivuxolimab in advanced cancers. The method was immunoSEQ multiplex PCR; TCRdb's version includes in-frame clones alone and lacks a portion of them. Seen here are around 33,000 clones, about 80% observed once, and the top ten hold around 10%. Germline-derived CDR1 and CDR2 are SGHAT and FQNNGV. The CDR3 totals 19 residues. J gave up 5 bases and V 1 base, and 16 bases lay outside the gene matches. Sequencing used CD4+ or CD8+ T cells sorted from blood, obtained in a trial of the OX40 agonist ivuxolimab. The receptor was derived from an adult with an advanced solid tumor such as melanoma, head and neck, liver or kidney cancer. The chain is built from TRBV11-2 and TRBJ2-3, with 9 positions matching TRBD1. Here the CDR3 reads CASSLGFRLGQGNVDTQYF. The CDR3 nucleotides are TGTGCCAGCAGCTTAGGGTTTAGGTTGGGACAGGGTAATGTAGATACGCAGTATTTT.